This T cell receptor (beta chain) was profiled in a study of tumor-infiltrating lymphocytes in primary liver carcinoma. Looked up from germline, CDR1 is SGHAT and CDR2 is FQNNGV. The CDR3 length is 13 residues. The authors made TCR beta cDNA from around 500 ng total RNA with a constant-region primer. Three rounds of nested multiplex PCR with slightly modified ARM-PCR produced TCR beta libraries. The study ran its first two PCR rounds for roughly 11 cycles each, using TRBV1-TRBV30 forward primers and a C-beta reverse primer. TCRdb recomputed calls from the multiplex PCR reads with MiXCR, one row per CDR3 protein. The repertoire holds fewer than 90,000 distinct CDR3 sequences, with approximately 72% as singletons. Unsorted bulk tissue (roughly 19-31 mg) underwent RNA and DNA co-extraction. As concerns this clonotype: Mismatch with germline at one junction end may stem from a read error.

The V gene is TRBV11-2, the J gene TRBJ1-2, with D possibly being TRBD1 (5 bases). The TCR sequence derives from a man in his forties with primary liver carcinoma and hepatitis B virus infection. The sequenced sample was liver tumor tissue from sampling region 1. Indicated subset: tumor region T1, superior pole. The CDR3 DNA follows: TGTACCAGCAGCATAGAGGGGAACTATAGCTACACCTTC. Translation gives CTSSIEGNYSYTF. The full variable domain, in which reference TRBV11-2 and TRBJ1-2 provide the parts outside the CDR3, is EAGVAQSPRYKIIEKRQSVAFWCNPISGHATLYWYQQILGQGPKLLIQFQNNGVVDDSQLPKDRFSAERLKGVDSTLKIQPAKLEDSAVYLCTSSIEGNYSYTFGSGTRLTVV.